This TCR beta chain was sequenced during a study of shared clonotypes between healthy human individuals (dated by TCRdb to about 2020). For the wider study: The cohort comprised a couple of women and three men aged 18 to 49 years. For each donor, CD4 naive and CD4 memory were each run on three plates, CD8 naive on two plates, and CD8 memory on one plate. Between about 0.94 and 8.9 billion PBMCs per donor were obtained by leukapheresis. To increase sequencing depth and limit assay-specific biases, TCR repertoire library preparation and sequencing were carried out by different laboratories using diverse techniques. To estimate repertoire size and how much clonotypes are shared between individuals, the study performed deep sequencing of blood TCR repertoires from about five healthy adults. Points the paper makes about the study in general: Larger estimated clonotype richness was generally found for naive subsets than for memory subsets. Because the study included only a small number of donors, the genetic and exposure-history diversity represented was limited. Even with the large sequencing depth, rarefaction of the sorted-subset datasets indicated that sequencing was incomplete. When a few donors were compared, the shared fraction of clonotypes was about 5% for naive CD4, over 3% for naive CD8, 2% to 2.5% for memory CD4, and 0.4% for memory CD8. Compared with non-shared clonotypes, clonotypes shared by all four sorted-subset donors had higher generation probabilities. Sampling was restricted to blood, and TCR repertoires in tissues likely differ from the TCR repertoires found in blood. Based on pairwise subsampling, the degree of clonotype sharing among donors was expected to be affected by sequencing depth.

The CDR3 contains 15 residues, cysteine and phenylalanine counted. CDR3 DNA is the only sequence kept; it has 45 bases, read in frame from the first base. Based on the germline V gene, the CDR1 and CDR2 sequences are ENHRY and SYGVKD. V is pruned by 5 bases and J by 6 bases, leaving 12 bases of the junction without a gene match. The donors were healthy, HIV-negative adults who had no recently reported acute infections or vaccinations. Every donor was a Caucasian adult living in Nashville, Tennessee, USA. CD4+ T cells were enriched by magnetic negative selection, after which naive cells were positively selected on CD45RA and the negative fraction was taken as the memory subset. Blood was obtained by leukapheresis, after which PBMCs were separated by Ficoll-Histopaque density gradient centrifugation and cryopreserved in liquid nitrogen vapor phase. Purity and quantity of every magnetically sorted T cell population were checked by analytical flow cytometry. From each sorted fraction, genomic DNA was isolated and quantified by UV absorbance on a Nanodrop 2000c.

TCR CDR3 regions were amplified from genomic DNA by multiplex PCR using the deep immunoSEQ assay. Genomic DNA extracted from each cell subset was distributed evenly over all wells of several immunoSEQ 96-well plates, and each plate served as one replicate. For sorted subsets, each replicate PCR was loaded with roughly 200 ng genomic DNA, equivalent to some 27,000 T cell genomes. Purified libraries were quantified with a Qubit 3.0 fluorometer, sized on a Bioanalyzer 2100, and re-quantified with the KAPA Library Quantification kit. Every immunoSEQ 96-well plate was sequenced on a separate single-read 150-cycle Illumina NextSeq 550 flow cell. In the authors' own workflow: Because the immunoSEQ output held only junctional sequences and lacked quality scores, the filtering could not match the filtering applied to full-length reads. To assign V/J genes and CDR3, sequences were annotated using PyIR, a Python wrapper for IgBLAST v1.9, with IMGT germline references. Reads were removed for weak V/J assignments (E-value above 1e-6), missing CDR3, stop codons, out-of-frame junctions, or ambiguous translated residues. V3J clonotypes were defined as sequences sharing the same inferred V gene, J gene, and CDR3 amino acid sequence. The percentage overlap between two repertoires was calculated by dividing the number of shared unique clonotypes by the size of the smaller repertoire. Repertoire richness was assessed with RTK rarefaction, the Chao1 estimator, and Recon v2.1 estimates of unobserved clonotypes. Generation probabilities for all TCRbeta clonotypes obtained by the gDNA method from several donors were computed using OLGA. TCRdb took this table from immuneACCESS and kept in-frame rearrangements with V and J called. Such tables lack part of the clones; where checked against another copy, unresolved V genes explain under half of the gap, and the rest is unexplained. V and J calls plus clone size are reproduced from that table; the DNA served to infer D and trimming. Counted in this sample were millions of clones; 90% to 95% of them appeared once. The ten largest clones add up to about 0.13% of the sample.

With regard to this clone: Its antigen is currently not known. Base qualities are missing; no much larger clone stands one base away.

The chain joins TRBV10-3 to TRBJ1-1; 7 of the junction bases match TRBD1. What was sequenced was naive CD4+ T cells sorted from blood. In light of the paper, this sample's cell subset or site label describes: CD45RA+ positively selected. This clonotype was sampled from a man in his late teens or twenties in good health. The nucleotide sequence is TGTGCCATCAGTACACGACAGGGAGTGATAGCTGAAGCTTTCTTT. This sequence encodes CAISTRQGVIAEAFF.